This paragraph reports one T cell receptor beta chain. These data come from a study of cytomegalovirus exposure and HLA in healthy donors. Study as a whole: Among about 190 million T cells, an earlier analysis found roughly 110 million unique TCR beta sequences.

Primers for the PCR totalled 60 Vbeta and 13 Jbeta. Sequencing was performed with immunoSEQ multiplex PCR; in TCRdb, only in-frame clones are kept and a portion is missing. This table has roughly 160,000 clones, over 60% appearing once. The CDR3 spans 14 residues. With 2 bases removed from V and 6 bases from J, the gap between germline ends came to 15 bases. Germline V gene data show CDR1 as SGHDT and CDR2 as YYEEEE. The chain is built from TRBV5-6 and TRBJ2-7, with a weak D call TRBD1 (5 bases). The sample was PBMCs. This sequence originates from a girl between 5 and 17 years old in good health and CMV-seronegative. The DNA of the CDR3 is TGTGCCAGCAGCTTAGAATCATGGGGCATCGAGCAGTACTTC. It codes for CASSLESWGIEQYF.